This is a list of T cell receptor beta chains from one sample in a study of vaccination effects on CD4 cells after COVID-19. Antigens for these TCRs are unknown. The data were produced by immunoSEQ multiplex PCR, yet TCRdb's version contains in-frame clones alone and is incomplete. The sample has 35,000 to 55,000 clones, approximately 72% seen once. The sample in question was CD4+ T cells from PBMCs cultured without peptide, obtained after COVID-19 vaccination. These receptors all stem from a human donor who received a COVID-19 vaccine. CDR3s include the opening cysteine and the closing phenylalanine or tryptophan. Fields, in order: CDR3 protein, CDR3 DNA, clone size, D gene, J gene, V gene. A D gene is named only where the DNA matches it firmly. Only some rows state a clone size, as once, few, many or a class for expanded clones.

CDR3: CASSKGTSASEQFF; DNA: TGTGCCAGTAGTAAGGGGACTAGCGCGAGTGAGCAGTTCTTC; size: .; D: TRBD2; J: TRBJ2-1; V: TRBV19
CDR3: CASSLTGSGELFF; DNA: TGTGCCAGCAGCCTGACAGGCTCGGGGGAGCTGTTTTTT; size: .; D: .; J: TRBJ2-2; V: TRBV5-4
CDR3: CASSVDPRDRGRDTIYF; DNA: TGTGCCAGCAGCGTAGACCCCAGGGACAGGGGGCGGGACACCATATATTTT; size: once; D: TRBD1; J: TRBJ1-3; V: TRBV9
CDR3: CASSARLAGHTPDTQYF; DNA: TGTGCCAGCAGCGCCCGACTAGCGGGCCATACCCCAGATACGCAGTATTTT; size: .; D: TRBD2; J: TRBJ2-3; V: TRBV9
CDR3: CASSQERPYEQYF; DNA: TGTGCCAGCAGCCAAGAGCGGCCCTACGAGCAGTACTTC; size: .; D: .; J: TRBJ2-7; V: TRBV14
CDR3: CASSTSSWGVGGSLPFYGYTF; DNA: TGCGCCAGCAGCACAAGTTCGTGGGGTGTTGGGGGGAGCCTCCCATTCTATGGCTACACCTTC; size: .; D: .; J: TRBJ1-2; V: TRBV5-1
CDR3: CASSLGQGYHSGANVLTF; DNA: TGTGCCAGCTCCTTGGGACAGGGGTATCACTCTGGGGCCAACGTCCTGACTTTC; size: .; D: TRBD1; J: TRBJ2-6; V: TRBV18
CDR3: CASSSPTGQSNQPQHF; DNA: TGTGCCAGCAGTTCCCCGACCGGTCAAAGCAATCAGCCCCAGCATTTT; size: .; D: .; J: TRBJ1-5; V: TRBV6-6
CDR3: CASTSDTGELFF; DNA: TGTGCCAGCACCTCCGACACCGGGGAGCTGTTTTTT; size: few; D: .; J: TRBJ2-2; V: TRBV14
CDR3: CASSEDRVRREQYF; DNA: TGCGCCAGCAGTGAGGACAGGGTACGTCGCGAGCAGTACTTC; size: .; D: TRBD1; J: TRBJ2-7; V: TRBV10-1
CDR3: CASSARDRGAGELFF; DNA: TGTGCCAGCAGCGCCCGGGACAGGGGGGCCGGGGAGCTGTTTTTT; size: .; D: TRBD1; J: TRBJ2-2; V: TRBV14
CDR3: CASSLSVGWDDGGNTIYF; DNA: TGTGCCAGCAGCTTGTCAGTAGGATGGGACGATGGTGGAAACACCATATATTTT; size: .; D: .; J: TRBJ1-3; V: TRBV5-6
CDR3: CASATSVGQPQHF; DNA: TGTGCTAGTGCCACCTCGGTGGGGCAGCCCCAGCATTTT; size: few; D: .; J: TRBJ1-5; V: TRBV12-5
CDR3: CASSPTGANEQFF; DNA: TGTGCCAGCAGCCCGACAGGGGCAAATGAGCAGTTCTTC; size: .; D: TRBD1; J: TRBJ2-1; V: TRBV6-4
CDR3: CASSGKDRGNQPQHF; DNA: TGTGCCAGCAGTGGCAAGGACAGGGGCAATCAGCCCCAGCATTTT; size: few; D: TRBD1; J: TRBJ1-5; V: TRBV6-6
CDR3: CASSLLRQGGYGYTF; DNA: TGCGCCAGCAGTCTCCTAAGACAGGGAGGCTATGGCTACACCTTC; size: .; D: TRBD1; J: TRBJ1-2; V: TRBV23-1
CDR3: CASSLAGVETQYF; DNA: TGTGCCAGCAGCTTGGCGGGAGTGGAGACCCAGTACTTC; size: .; D: .; J: TRBJ2-5; V: TRBV5-4
CDR3: CATSVGTNYGYTF; DNA: TGTGCCACCAGTGTCGGGACCAACTATGGCTACACCTTC; size: .; D: .; J: TRBJ1-2; V: TRBV24-1
CDR3: CASSLLTQGPNYGYTF; DNA: TGTGCCAGCAGCTTGCTGACCCAGGGGCCCAACTATGGCTACACCTTC; size: .; D: .; J: TRBJ1-2; V: TRBV5-5
CDR3: CASSKRGTGGDGYTF; DNA: TGTGCCAGCAGCAAAAGAGGGACAGGGGGAGATGGCTACACCTTC; size: .; D: .; J: TRBJ1-2; V: TRBV21-1
CDR3: CASSSYTGGYTEAFF; DNA: TGTGCCAGCAGCTCATACACAGGGGGGTACACTGAAGCTTTCTTT; size: few; D: TRBD1; J: TRBJ1-1; V: TRBV5-5
CDR3: CATAPSGRTGEQYF; DNA: TGTGCCACAGCCCCTAGCGGGAGGACGGGAGAGCAGTACTTC; size: few; D: TRBD2; J: TRBJ2-7; V: TRBV7-9
CDR3: CASSLALTGGNYGYTF; DNA: TGTGCCAGCAGCTTGGCCCTGACAGGGGGGAACTATGGCTACACCTTC; size: .; D: TRBD1; J: TRBJ1-2; V: TRBV5-8
CDR3: CASSVAGEVAGELFF; DNA: TGTGCCAGCAGTGTCGCAGGGGAAGTGGCCGGGGAGCTGTTTTTT; size: few; D: .; J: TRBJ2-2; V: TRBV6-4
CDR3: CASSKQGEANQPQHF; DNA: TGTGCCAGTAGTAAACAGGGTGAGGCGAATCAGCCCCAGCATTTT; size: few; D: .; J: TRBJ1-5; V: TRBV19
CDR3: CASTGGGANVLTF; DNA: TGTGCCAGCACCGGAGGCGGGGCCAACGTCCTGACTTTC; size: .; D: .; J: TRBJ2-6; V: TRBV28
CDR3: CASSLGWASGQETQYF; DNA: TGTGCCAGCAGCTTAGGCTGGGCGAGCGGCCAAGAGACCCAGTACTTC; size: .; D: .; J: TRBJ2-5; V: TRBV7-2
CDR3: CASRPTSTNTGELFF; DNA: TGTGCCAGTAGGCCCACAAGCACGAACACCGGGGAGCTGTTTTTT; size: .; D: .; J: TRBJ2-2; V: TRBV19
CDR3: CASSLGGTTQETQYF; DNA: TGTGCCAGCAGCTTAGGTGGAACGACCCAAGAGACCCAGTACTTC; size: .; D: .; J: TRBJ2-5; V: TRBV11-2
CDR3: CASSRTGDEQYF; DNA: TGTGCCAGCAGTCGGACAGGCGACGAGCAGTACTTC; size: few; D: TRBD1; J: TRBJ2-7; V: TRBV12-3/TRBV12-4
CDR3: CASSTRQGGQPQHF; DNA: TGTGCCAGTAGTACTCGACAGGGTGGACAGCCCCAGCATTTT; size: few; D: TRBD1; J: TRBJ1-5; V: TRBV19
CDR3: CASTQGALETQYF; DNA: TGTGCCAGTACACAGGGGGCTTTGGAGACCCAGTACTTC; size: .; D: TRBD1; J: TRBJ2-5; V: TRBV14
CDR3: CASSLSQGQETQYF; DNA: TGCGCCAGCAGCTTGTCACAGGGCCAAGAGACCCAGTACTTC; size: .; D: .; J: TRBJ2-5; V: TRBV5-1
CDR3: CASSVEGPGELFF; DNA: TGTGCCAGCAGTGTCGAGGGCCCCGGGGAGCTGTTTTTT; size: .; D: .; J: TRBJ2-2; V: TRBV2
CDR3: CASSRDGQGAFYEQYF; DNA: TGTGCCAGCAGCCGCGATGGGCAGGGGGCTTTTTACGAGCAGTACTTC; size: few; D: TRBD1; J: TRBJ2-7; V: TRBV7-6
CDR3: CASSPSGNTIYF; DNA: TGTGCCAGCAGCCCTTCTGGAAACACCATATATTTT; size: .; D: .; J: TRBJ1-3; V: TRBV3-1/TRBV3-2
CDR3: CAWSVSGTTEAFF; DNA: TGTGCCTGGAGTGTATCAGGGACCACTGAAGCTTTCTTT; size: .; D: .; J: TRBJ1-1; V: TRBV30
CDR3: CASSSLDRLSLGYTF; DNA: TGTGCCAGCAGTTCCTTAGACAGGCTCTCTCTTGGCTACACCTTC; size: few; D: .; J: TRBJ1-2; V: TRBV27
CDR3: CASSSRSPSYEQYF; DNA: TGTGCCAGCAGTTCTAGGAGCCCCTCCTACGAGCAGTACTTC; size: .; D: .; J: TRBJ2-7; V: TRBV27
CDR3: CASSEGQTGYTF; DNA: TGTGCCAGCAGCGAGGGACAGACTGGCTACACCTTC; size: .; D: TRBD1; J: TRBJ1-2; V: TRBV7-9
CDR3: CASRQGGVTDTQYF; DNA: TGTGCCAGCAGACAGGGGGGAGTCACAGATACGCAGTATTTT; size: once; D: TRBD1; J: TRBJ2-3; V: TRBV4-2
CDR3: CASRVAGGDEQYF; DNA: TGTGCCAGCAGGGTTGCAGGGGGCGACGAGCAGTACTTC; size: .; D: TRBD1; J: TRBJ2-7; V: TRBV25-1